This T cell receptor (beta chain) was identified in a study of blood T cell repertoires in COVID-19 (dated by TCRdb to 2020 to 2021). Turning to the overall study: Samples covering the acute and convalescent phases of COVID-19 were provided by collaborators in the United States, Italy and Spain. The prospective study material was composed of cDNA or gDNA derived from T cells, B-cell-depleted T cells, or PBMCs. The dataset comprised deeply sampled blood TCRbeta repertoires from subjects exposed to, actively infected with, or recovered from COVID-19. A freely available public database, intended as a resource for researchers studying the immune response to SARS-CoV-2, is where the repertoires were released. Samples came from the ongoing ImmuneRACE study (first 160 participants) plus 1,254 subjects from 6 global collaborators. Sample metadata almost always included a de-identified subject ID, COVID-19 status, age in years and sex. Where available, HLA class I and class II types were taken from metadata supplied by the sample provider and were not determined by assay-based typing.

General conclusions and limits of the study: The amount of clinical and demographic metadata varied by source and participant and was provided uncurated.

Collaborating institutions collected whole blood in K2EDTA tubes following their own protocols. For TCRbeta analysis, collaborators shipped samples as frozen whole blood, isolated PBMCs, or DNA extracted from either of those sample types. TCRbeta CDR3 regions were amplified from genomic DNA using the immunoSEQ Assay, a bias-controlled multiplex PCR. Regarding the original processing steps: The number of nucleated cells in each sample was estimated by amplification of reference gene primers within the assay. To quantify the absolute abundance of each unique TCRbeta CDR3 rearrangement, sequence reads were collapsed and filtered. Productive Simpson clonality was computed per sample as the square root of Simpson's diversity index over productive rearrangements. Entries here come from immuneACCESS through TCRdb and include only in-frame sequences with V and J called. Some clones fail to appear in such tables; in the studies checked, an unresolved V gene covers under half of the shortfall, and the cause of the remainder is unknown. For V, J and clone size, that table is used; D and trimming come from the DNA. The sample table contains tens of thousands of clones; only one count was recorded for about 84% of them. The ten largest account for over 8.5% of the sample.

This clone was detected only a few times. The antigen this receptor binds is unknown. The sample holds no much larger clone one base away, and base qualities are not on file. The V and J ends are trimmed by 4 bases and 3 bases, leaving 14 bases between them. The CDR3, from cysteine to phenylalanine, totals 15 residues. Kept here is only the CDR3 DNA, which spans 45 bases and is read in frame from base 1. Via the germline V gene, CDR1 is SGHDT and CDR2 YYEEEE. Sample: peripheral blood. The rearrangement combines TRBV5-6 with TRBJ1-5, and possibly TRBD1, on 6 matching bases. The TCR was taken from a man in his 60s with acute or convalescent COVID-19. The DNA reads TGTGCCAGCAGCCCGCCCGGACAGCTCAATCAGCCCCAGCATTTT. The encoded protein is CASSPPGQLNQPQHF. Outside the CDR3, residues come from the reference TRBV5-6 and TRBJ1-5 proteins, so the full variable domain is: DAGVTQSPTHLIKTRGQQVTLRCSPKSGHDTVSWYQQALGQGPQFIFQYYEEEERQRGNFPDRFSGHQFPNYSSELNVNALLLGDSALYLCASSPPGQLNQPQHFGDGTRLSIL.